Included here is one TCR beta chain sequence, with context. Its antigen is undetermined. This CDR3 has 14 residues. Germline CDR1 is SQVTM and CDR2 is ANQGSEA. With 1 base removed from V and 3 bases from J, the gap between germline ends came to 13 bases. The data belong to a study of T cell repertoires in cytomegalovirus infection. Study-level information: Indications of both CMV infection and matching HLA type were provided by public TCR beta signatures.

Study conclusions and caveats: The ex vivo response was dominated by HLA-C-restricted CMV-specific TCR beta clonotypes.

TCRdb independently ran MiXCR on the reads; one entry per CDR3 protein. The sample has roughly 990,000 distinct CDR3 sequences; around 31% are singletons. This receptor was identified in a human donor in good health (CMV status not recorded). Some clones in this sample may be carry-over from other donors' samples. The chain combines TRBV29-1 with TRBJ2-7; tentatively, D is TRBD2 (7 bases). Material: cultured CD8+ T cells from PBMCs, obtained from culture after CMV antigen stimulation. The CDR3 bases are TGCAGCGTTGAAGGAGGGGGGGCGGACTACGAGCAGTACTTC. As protein: CSVEGGGADYEQYF.